Presented here are 20 T cell receptor beta chains from one specimen sequenced in a study of shared clonotypes between healthy human individuals. TCRdb's table, derived via immunoSEQ multiplex PCR, lists solely in-frame clones and lacks some. Among about 2.1 million clones listed, over 85% were seen once. CD8 cells classed as naive were CD45RO-negative and positively selected for CCR7, excluding terminally differentiated effector memory CD45RA+ cells. Sequenced sample: naive CD8+ T cells from PBMCs. These receptors were collected from a man aged 18 to 30 in good health. Some clones in this sample may be carry-over from other donors' samples.

V and J are TRBV7-9 and TRBJ2-7, with 7 bases lining up with TRBD1. The ends lost 5 bases at V and 3 bases at J; junction bases unmatched: 10. The CDR3 consists of 15 residues. Germline assignment: CDR1 SEHNR and CDR2 FQNEAQ (reference sequence). This CDR3 is CASSPSDREFYEQYF. CDR3 nucleotide sequence: TGTGCCAGCAGCCCATCCGACAGGGAATTCTACGAGCAGTACTTC.

The chain recombines TRBV9 with TRBJ2-7, with TRBD2 matching over 13 bases. The CDR3 sequence is 18 residues long. CDR1 is SGDLS, CDR2 YYNGEE, per germline. The V segment lost 4 bases and the J segment 1 base; nucleotides outside the gene matches: 11. This chain's CDR3 is CASSPHARLAGGSYEQYF. The CDR3 DNA is TGTGCCAGCAGCCCCCACGCAAGACTAGCGGGAGGTTCCTACGAGCAGTACTTC. Supplemented by reference TRBV9 and TRBJ2-7, the full variable domain reads DSGVTQTPKHLITATGQRVTLRCSPRSGDLSVYWYQQSLDQGLQFLIQYYNGEERAKGNILERFSAQQFPDLHSELNLSSLELGDSALYFCASSPHARLAGGSYEQYFGPGTRLTVT.

Turning to this clone: Other DNA sequences from this sample encode an identical CDR3 as well. V gene TRBV13 combines with J gene TRBJ2-5, with D unresolved. Deletions cut 0 bases from V and 1 base from J, with 6 bases between. CDR1 and CDR2 from the germline V gene are PRHDT and FYEKMQ (reference sequence). This CDR3 has 14 amino acids. Written as DNA, the CDR3 is TGTGCCAGCAGCTTAGGAGGCACCCAAGAGACCCAGTACTTC. Translation gives CASSLGGTQETQYF.

The V gene is TRBV6-1, the J gene TRBJ2-5; tentatively, D is TRBD1 (5 bases). The CDR3 covers 14 residues. Germline CDR1 reads MNHNS; CDR2 reads SASEGT. The V and J ends lost 4 bases and 13 bases respectively, with 22 bases between them. The CDR3 sequence: CASSVGQGDFVRYF. Written as DNA, the CDR3 is TGTGCCAGCAGTGTTGGGCAGGGTGACTTTGTCCGGTACTTC.

The V and J genes are TRBV7-8 and TRBJ2-1, with a weak D call TRBD2 (5 bases). CDR3 length equals 11 residues. V lost 1 base to trimming and J lost 16 bases, with 11 bases between them. Germline V lookup: CDR1 SGHVS, CDR2 FQNEAQ. This CDR3 is CASSLGSGRFF. CDR3 DNA: TGTGCCAGCAGCTTAGGGAGCGGACGATTCTTC.

The chain has TRBV6-5 and TRBJ2-5; D possibly matches TRBD1 or TRBD2 (7 bases each). The CDR3 has 15 residues. Germline CDR1 reads MNHEY; CDR2 reads SVGAGI. Trimming took off 6 bases at V and 4 bases at J, with 18 bases between the two ends. The CDR3 DNA reads TGTGCCAGCAGGGGGGGGACAGTCGTAAGAGAGACCCAGTACTTC. Encoded protein: CASRGGTVVRETQYF.

The gene calls are TRBV23-1 and TRBJ2-7; D is perhaps TRBD1 (5 bases). TRBV23-1 is designated an ORF whose function remains uncertain. The CDR3 is made up of 18 amino acids. Trimming removed 7 bases at V and 6 bases at J, with 31 bases between. The DNA for the CDR3 is TGCGCCAGCAATCTACAAACCCGACTGCCTGTGGGGCAAGGCGAGCAGTACTTC. This sequence encodes CASNLQTRLPVGQGEQYF.

The rearrangement uses TRBV7-8 and TRBJ2-7; D gene unclear. Germline V gene data show CDR1 as SGHVS and CDR2 as FQNEAQ. V dropped 0 bases and J dropped 4 bases, with 13 bases sitting between them. This CDR3 contains 15 residues. CDR3: CASSLAGNRPYEQYF. CDR3 DNA: TGTGCCAGCAGCTTAGCAGGGAACAGACCGTACGAGCAGTACTTC.

This chain links TRBV28 with TRBJ2-7, with 11 bases lining up with TRBD2. V was pared by 3 bases and J by 1 base, with 11 bases of the junction left unmatched. The germline gives CDR1 MDHEN, CDR2 SYDVKM. The CDR3 extends over 18 amino acids. CDR3 coding DNA: TGTGCCAGCAGTTTCCCCCGCTCCGGGACTAGCGGTTCCTACGAGCAGTACTTC. Encoded protein: CASSFPRSGTSGSYEQYF.

The rearrangement uses TRBV27 and TRBJ2-7; D is possibly TRBD1 (6 bases). V lost 6 bases, J lost 1 base, and 13 bases lay in between. CDR1 and CDR2 (germline): MNHEY, SMNVEV (reference sequence). The CDR3 consists of 14 residues. CDR3 in amino acids: CASSYQDSSYEQYF. The CDR3 nucleotides are TGTGCCAGCAGCTATCAGGACAGTTCCTACGAGCAGTACTTC.

The rearrangement links TRBV27 to TRBJ2-1; possibly TRBD2 for D (5 bases). The V gene's germline CDR1 is MNHEY and CDR2 SMNVEV (reference sequence). This CDR3 region has 16 residues. Trimming cost V 3 bases and J 6 bases, with 18 bases left between them. DNA for the CDR3: TGTGCCAGCAGTTTTAGTGTCGGGGAGACCGGCAATGAGCAGTTCTTC. Encoded protein: CASSFSVGETGNEQFF.

The rearrangement joins TRBV6-1 to TRBJ2-1; D gene uncertain. CDR1 MNHNS and CDR2 SASEGT come from the germline V gene. V was shortened by 5 bases and J by 3 bases, with 14 bases between the two germline ends. CDR3 length equals 15 residues. In DNA, the CDR3 is TGTGCCAGCAGTCCTGACCTCTCGGTCTACAATGAGCAGTTCTTC. Protein sequence: CASSPDLSVYNEQFF.

The chain carries TRBV9 and TRBJ2-3; the match to TRBD1 covers 8 bases. CDR1 and CDR2 from the germline V gene are SGDLS and YYNGEE. V lost 3 bases and J lost 14; bases outside the gene matches: 5. The CDR3 loop spans 11 amino acids. The CDR3 reads CASSAGTGWYF. In DNA form, the CDR3 reads TGTGCCAGCAGCGCCGGGACAGGATGGTATTTT.

The V call is TRBV4-3, the J call TRBJ2-6; D gene uncertain. V was clipped by 1 base and J by 5 bases, with 18 bases between them. The CDR3 sequence is 18 residues long. The germline CDR1 and CDR2 sequences are LGHNA and YSLEER. The chain's CDR3 is CASSQATTSSWRANVLTF. The CDR3 DNA reads as TGCGCCAGCAGCCAAGCCACGACTTCCAGCTGGAGGGCCAACGTCCTGACTTTC.

V usage is TRBV7-6 and J usage is TRBJ1-2; D uncertain. Germline V gene sequence: CDR1 SGHVS, CDR2 FNYEAQ. There are 12 residues in the CDR3. Trimming removed 4 bases at V and 3 bases at J, with 6 bases between. The CDR3 protein is CASSSWDYGYTF. CDR3 DNA: TGTGCCAGCAGCTCGTGGGACTATGGCTACACCTTC.

The chain is built from TRBV4-1 and TRBJ2-1, with D perhaps matching TRBD1 (6 bases). Trimming took 1 base from V and 4 from J, leaving 14 bases between them. Germline CDR1 MGHRA, CDR2 YSYEKL. The CDR3 loop spans 16 amino acids. CDR3 DNA sequence: TGCGCCAGCAGCCAAGCCAAAGGACAGCCTTACAATGAGCAGTTCTTC. Protein product: CASSQAKGQPYNEQFF.

The rearrangement uses TRBV27 and TRBJ1-4; D unresolved. Germline CDR1 is MNHEY and CDR2 is SMNVEV (reference sequence). The CDR3 is made up of 14 amino acids. V was trimmed by 4 bases and J by 5 bases, leaving 11 bases between them. CDR3 region: CASSSLRTNEKLFF. In DNA, the CDR3 is TGTGCCAGCAGTTCCCTACGAACGAATGAAAAACTGTTTTTT.

The chain's CDR3 is CAWRPWAGRIYEQYF. The CDR3 DNA sequence: TGTGCCTGGAGGCCATGGGCAGGTAGAATCTACGAGCAGTACTTC. V usage is TRBV30 and J usage is TRBJ2-7; D call uncertain. V lost 3 bases to trimming and J lost 3 bases, with 18 bases between them. The CDR3 has 15 amino acids. Germline lookup yields CDR1 GTSNPN and CDR2 SVGIG (reference sequence).

The CDR3 reads CASRLIGTSGTDTQYF. CDR3 nucleotides: TGTGCCAGCAGATTGATTGGGACTAGCGGGACCGATACGCAGTATTTT. The chain couples TRBV5-6 to TRBJ2-3; 13 bases map to TRBD2. The CDR3 runs to 16 residues. Looked up from germline, CDR1 is SGHDT and CDR2 is YYEEEE. After removal of 5 bases from V and 6 bases from J, the junction contained 9 bases not matched to a gene.

This clone was observed once. The V call is TRBV4-1, the J call TRBJ2-5, with D perhaps matching TRBD2 (5 bases). CDR1 MGHRA and CDR2 YSYEKL come from the germline V gene. V dropped 1 base and J dropped 1 base, with 10 bases sitting between them. The CDR3 runs to 15 residues. The chain's CDR3 is CASSQVEGRQETQYF. For the CDR3, the DNA is TGCGCCAGCAGCCAAGTTGAGGGTCGCCAAGAGACCCAGTACTTC.